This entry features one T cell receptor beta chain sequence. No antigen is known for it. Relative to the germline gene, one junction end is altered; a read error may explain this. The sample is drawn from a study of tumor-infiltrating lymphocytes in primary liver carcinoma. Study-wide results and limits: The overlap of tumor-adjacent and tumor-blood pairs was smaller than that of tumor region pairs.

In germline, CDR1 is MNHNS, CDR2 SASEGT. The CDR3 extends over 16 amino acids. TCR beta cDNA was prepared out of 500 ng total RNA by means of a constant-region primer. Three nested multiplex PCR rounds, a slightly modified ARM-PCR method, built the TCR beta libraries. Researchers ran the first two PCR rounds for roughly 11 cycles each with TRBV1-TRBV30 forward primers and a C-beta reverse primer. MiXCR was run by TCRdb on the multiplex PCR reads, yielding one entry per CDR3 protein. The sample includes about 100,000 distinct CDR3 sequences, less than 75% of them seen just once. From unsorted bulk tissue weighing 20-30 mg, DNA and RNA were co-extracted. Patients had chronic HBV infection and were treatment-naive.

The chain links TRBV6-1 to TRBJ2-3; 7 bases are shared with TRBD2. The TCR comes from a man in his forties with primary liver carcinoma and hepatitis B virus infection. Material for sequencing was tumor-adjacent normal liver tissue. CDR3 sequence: CASRGVGLGFIDTHYF. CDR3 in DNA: TGTGCCAGCAGAGGTGTCGGACTAGGTTTCATAGATACGCATTATTTT.